The 15 T cell receptor beta chains presented below share a single source sample, sequenced in a study of CD8 T cells in Susac syndrome. An amount of RNA that ranged from 0.5 to 1 ug was reverse transcribed with random hexamers. Each CDR3 protein gets one entry after TCRdb re-called the immunoSEQ multiplex PCR reads with MiXCR. The top ten clones hold around 0.08% of a sample with 120,000 to 150,000 distinct CDR3 sequences, approximately 96% of them seen once. Sequencing was performed on CD4+ T cells from PBMCs. These receptors were collected from a human donor with Susac syndrome.

The chain is built from TRBV29-1 and TRBJ2-2, with D unresolved. Germline V CDR1 and CDR2: SQVTM, ANQGSEA. The CDR3 extends over 12 amino acids. V lost 4 bases and J lost 4, with 7 bases in between. For the CDR3, the DNA is TGCAGCGTTGGTAGTTCCACCGGGGAGCTGTTTTTT. This gives the protein CSVGSSTGELFF.

The CDR3 DNA reads as TGCGCCAGCAGCCAAGAGGAAAGGGCGAGAGAGACCCAGTACTTC. It is translated as CASSQEERARETQYF. The chain is built from TRBV4-1 and TRBJ2-5, with no clear D. V lost 0 bases, J lost 4 bases, and 12 bases lay in between. Germline lookup yields CDR1 MGHRA and CDR2 YSYEKL. This CDR3 has 15 residues.

As to this clonotype: One end of the junction does not line up with germline, which may come from a read error. This rearrangement joins TRBV10-3 to TRBJ1-6; possibly TRBD1 for D (6 bases). Germline-derived CDR1 and CDR2 are ENHRY and SYGVKD. CDR3 length: 13 residues. CDR3 amino acids: CAAMGHNNSPLHF. The CDR3 DNA reads TGTGCCGCCATGGGACATAATAATTCACCCCTCCATTTT.

V usage is TRBV18 and J usage is TRBJ1-5, with D unresolved. The CDR3 has 15 residues. V was shortened by 6 bases and J by 0 bases, with 12 bases between the two germline ends. The germline V gene has CDR1 KGHSH and CDR2 LQKENI. The DNA of the CDR3 is TGTGCCAGCTCGCCCGGTGCCAATAGCAATCAGCCCCAGCATTTT. It specifies CASSPGANSNQPQHF.

This clonotype was recorded only once. The V call is TRBV4-1, the J call TRBJ2-5; D might be TRBD1 (5 bases). This CDR3 is 14 amino acids long. In germline, CDR1 is MGHRA, CDR2 YSYEKL. V lost 0 bases and J 4 bases, leaving 9 bases between the germline ends. As DNA, the CDR3 is TGCGCCAGCAGCCAAGATCGTCAGGGAGAGACCCAGTACTTC. The encoded protein is CASSQDRQGETQYF.

The CDR3 reads CTSSQEGLAGGRTFEQFF. CDR3 sequence (DNA): TGCACCAGCAGCCAAGAGGGACTAGCGGGAGGGCGGACGTTTGAGCAGTTCTTC. The rearrangement links TRBV1 to TRBJ2-1; the table's D call, TRBD2, has no DNA check behind it. TRBV1 is recorded as a pseudogene. CDR3 length equals 18 residues.

The J gene is TRBJ2-6, the V gene TRBV3-1; possible D gene TRBD1, 6 bases. CDR1 and CDR2 (germline): LGHDT, YNNKEL (reference sequence). V was cut by 3 bases and J by 0 bases, with 12 bases left in between. The CDR3 consists of 17 residues. CDR3 DNA sequence: TGTGCCAGCAGCCACCCACCACAGGGCTCTGGGGCCAACGTCCTGACTTTC. It codes for CASSHPPQGSGANVLTF.

V and J are TRBV29-1 and TRBJ1-1; the match to TRBD1 covers 7 bases. This CDR3 comprises 13 residues. The V gene's germline CDR1 is SQVTM and CDR2 ANQGSEA. Trimming removed 5 bases from V and 4 bases from J; junction bases left unmatched: 7. This CDR3 reads CSVRTGEATEAFF. CDR3 DNA: TGCAGCGTTAGAACAGGGGAGGCCACTGAAGCTTTCTTT.

The chain uses TRBV9 and TRBJ2-7; 7 positions agree with TRBD1. Trimming took 0 bases from V and 4 from J; bases not matched to a gene: 13. Germline V gene sequence: CDR1 SGDLS, CDR2 YYNGEE. The CDR3 spans 17 residues. The CDR3 DNA sequence: TGTGCCAGCAGCGTAGAACCACAAGGGACAGCGCCTTACGAGCAGTACTTC. Protein product: CASSVEPQGTAPYEQYF. Looking up the rest from reference TRBV9 and TRBJ2-7 gives the full variable domain: DSGVTQTPKHLITATGQRVTLRCSPRSGDLSVYWYQQSLDQGLQFLIQYYNGEERAKGNILERFSAQQFPDLHSELNLSSLELGDSALYFCASSVEPQGTAPYEQYFGPGTRLTVT.

This clonotype was counted once. The chain links TRBV2 to TRBJ1-2; 9 bases are a match to TRBD1. V was clipped by 6 bases and J by 3 bases; unmatched bases: 5. The CDR3 sequence is 14 residues long. CDR1 is SNHLY, CDR2 FYNNEI, per germline. DNA for the CDR3: TGTGCCAGCAGGACGGGACAGGGACACTATGGCTACACCTTC. Protein: CASRTGQGHYGYTF. The variable domain in full, completed from reference TRBV2 and TRBJ1-2, reads EPEVTQTPSHQVTQMGQEVILRCVPISNHLYFYWYRQILGQKVEFLVSFYNNEISEKSEIFDDQFSVERPDGSNFTLKIRSTKLEDSAMYFCASRTGQGHYGYTFGSGTRLTVV.

The chain employs TRBV3-1 and TRBJ2-5; either TRBD1 or TRBD2 may fit D (5 bases each). Germline-derived CDR1 and CDR2 are LGHDT and YNNKEL (reference sequence). Trimming took off 8 bases at V and 7 bases at J, with 17 bases between the two ends. This CDR3 is 13 amino acids long. This chain's CDR3 is CASSSRDRPTQYF. The CDR3 DNA sequence: TGTGCCAGCTCGTCCAGGGACCGGCCGACCCAGTACTTC.

The rearrangement links TRBV27 to TRBJ2-7, with D perhaps TRBD1 or TRBD2 (5 bases each). Trimming stripped 2 bases from V and 4 bases from J, with 12 bases between. Germline V gene lookup returns CDR1 MNHEY and CDR2 SMNVEV (reference sequence). CDR3 size: 14 residues. The CDR3 loop is CASSLVQGTYEQYF. CDR3 sequence (DNA): TGTGCCAGCAGTTTAGTTCAAGGGACGTACGAGCAGTACTTC.

This chain uses TRBV5-1 with TRBJ2-1; D could derive from TRBD1 or TRBD2 (5 bases each). The CDR3 contains 16 residues. Per the germline V gene, CDR1 is SGHRS and CDR2 is YFSETQ. V was trimmed by 0 bases and J by 6 bases, leaving 16 bases between them. This CDR3 reads CASSLGPLGTSNEQFF. DNA for the CDR3: TGCGCCAGCAGCTTGGGTCCTCTGGGGACGTCCAATGAGCAGTTCTTC.

V usage is TRBV9 and J usage is TRBJ2-3; tentatively, D is TRBD2 (6 bases). Trimming took 2 bases from V and 0 from J, leaving 13 bases between them. This CDR3 spans 16 amino acids. Germline-derived CDR1 and CDR2 are SGDLS and YYNGEE. The DNA of the CDR3 is TGTGCCAGCAGCGTCGGGGAGGCTTCTAGCACAGATACGCAGTATTTT. Its protein product is CASSVGEASSTDTQYF.

The chain combines TRBV25-1 with TRBJ2-3; D is possibly TRBD1 or TRBD2 (5 bases each). Germline V gene lookup returns CDR1 MGHDK and CDR2 SYGVNS. This CDR3 spans 13 amino acids. Trimming left V 4 bases short and J 6 bases short, with 11 bases between. The CDR3 DNA reads as TGTGCCAGCAGTGGGACGGGGCGGGATACGCAGTATTTT. It yields the protein CASSGTGRDTQYF.